A selection of T cell receptor beta chains follows, all from one sample in a study of cytomegalovirus exposure and HLA in healthy donors. Method: immunoSEQ multiplex PCR; TCRdb's copy keeps in-frame clones and lacks some. The table records 110,000 or so clones, 6.5% to 9.5% of them present only once. Input material: PBMCs. The receptors come from a woman in her 40s in good health and CMV-seropositive. The CDR3 runs from the conserved cysteine through the conserved F or W. A D gene is named only where the DNA matches it firmly. The size of a clone is reported for some rows only, either as once, few or many, or as a class for expanded clones.

DNA	CDR3	D	size	J	V
TGCGCCAGCAGCTTGTCTCGCAGGGCTAATGGCTATGGCTACACCTTC	CASSLSRRANGYGYTF	NA	few	TRBJ1-2	TRBV5-1
TGTGCCAGCAGTTCCCAGGGGGACCAAGAGACCCAGTACTTC	CASSSQGDQETQYF	TRBD1	few	TRBJ2-5	TRBV27
TGTGCCAGCAGGGTCTACGGGGGGCATAATTCACCCCTCCACTTT	CASRVYGGHNSPLHF	NA	NA	TRBJ1-6	TRBV28
TGTGCCAGCAGCTTAGTTCAAGCAGGCGTAATAATCAGAAACACCATATATTTT	CASSLVQAGVIIRNTIYF	NA	few	TRBJ1-3	TRBV7-8
TGTGCCAGCAGCTGGACAGGGGGAAGACACGAGCAGTACTTC	CASSWTGGRHEQYF	TRBD1	few	TRBJ2-7	TRBV6-5
TGTGCCTGGAGTGTAGGCCGGAGCTCCTATAATTCACCCCTCCACTTT	CAWSVGRSSYNSPLHF	NA	NA	TRBJ1-6	TRBV30
TGTGCCAGCAGCTTAGGAGGGCCCACCGGGGAGCTGTTTTTT	CASSLGGPTGELFF	NA	NA	TRBJ2-2	TRBV11-3
TGCGCCAGCAGTGAGATGGTAGCGGGGGGCACAGATACGCAGTATTTT	CASSEMVAGGTDTQYF	TRBD2	NA	TRBJ2-3	TRBV10-1
TGTGCCAGCAGTGAAGTCGACAGGAATAATTCACCCCTCCACTTT	CASSEVDRNNSPLHF	NA	NA	TRBJ1-6	TRBV2
TGCAGCGTTGATCCAGGGTCTGGGGATGGCTACACCTTC	CSVDPGSGDGYTF	NA	few	TRBJ1-2	TRBV29-1
TGTGCAGCCGCAAAGGACAACAATAATTCACCCCTCCACTTT	CAAAKDNNNSPLHF	NA	few	TRBJ1-6	TRBV28
TGTGCCAGCAGCTCCGGGACAGGCCTTCCCGAGCAGTACTTC	CASSSGTGLPEQYF	TRBD1	few	TRBJ2-7	TRBV7-2
TGTGCCAGCAGGTGGTCAGGGGGTGGGTCACCCCTCCACTTT	CASRWSGGGSPLHF	TRBD1	few	TRBJ1-6	TRBV2
TGTGCCAGCAGCCCCCGGACTAGCGGGGTCCGCCGCGAGACCCAGTACTTC	CASSPRTSGVRRETQYF	TRBD2	few	TRBJ2-5	TRBV7-8
TGTGCCAGCAGCTTAGCAGGGGGCGGGCAGCCCCAGCATTTT	CASSLAGGGQPQHF	TRBD1	few	TRBJ1-5	TRBV11-2
TGTGCCAGCAGTACATTAGCGGGAAGCAATGAGCAGTTCTTC	CASSTLAGSNEQFF	TRBD2	NA	TRBJ2-1	TRBV6-5
TGTGCCAGCAGGAACACCGGGACAGGGGACCCTAATGAAAAACTGTTTTTT	CASRNTGTGDPNEKLFF	TRBD1	NA	TRBJ1-4	TRBV28
TGTGCCAGCAGCCTGGAGATGGGGAGCACTGAAGCTTTCTTT	CASSLEMGSTEAFF	NA	few	TRBJ1-1	TRBV5-6
TGTGCCAGCAGTGTGGAGCGACAGCAGAATAATTCACCCCTCCACTTT	CASSVERQQNNSPLHF	NA	NA	TRBJ1-6	TRBV2
TGTGCCAGCAGCTCCCGACACTTCTCTGGAAACACCATATATTTT	CASSSRHFSGNTIYF	NA	NA	TRBJ1-3	TRBV9
TGTGCCAGTACTCTCGGAGGACAGCTACTTTATAGCAATCAGCCCCAGCATTTT	CASTLGGQLLYSNQPQHF	NA	few	TRBJ1-5	TRBV19
TGCGCCAGCAGCCCCGGGACAACGAACACCGGGGAGCTGTTTTTT	CASSPGTTNTGELFF	NA	medium-sized	TRBJ2-2	TRBV5-1
TGTGCCAGCAGCCAAGATCCCCGGGTGGGAAACACCATATATTTT	CASSQDPRVGNTIYF	NA	few	TRBJ1-3	TRBV4-2
TGTGCCAGCAGTTTTTCCGGGACAGGGGCTGAAGCTTTCTTT	CASSFSGTGAEAFF	TRBD1	few	TRBJ1-1	TRBV27
TGTGCTAGTGGTTTGGTTTCACACCACCCAGGGAAAGTGAGACCAGATACGCAGTATTTT	CASGLVSHHPGKVRPDTQYF	NA	few	TRBJ2-3	TRBV12-5
TGTGCCAGCAGCTTAAGGGGATGGACTGAAGCTTTCTTT	CASSLRGWTEAFF	NA	NA	TRBJ1-1	TRBV7-2
TGCGCCAGCAGTGTTAGCAAAGAATGGGAAAAACTGTTTTTT	CASSVSKEWEKLFF	NA	few	TRBJ1-4	TRBV10-2
TGTGCCAGCAGCCGACAGGGCGGGCAGCCCCAGCATTTT	CASSRQGGQPQHF	TRBD1	few	TRBJ1-5	TRBV6-5
TGCGCCAGCAGCTTGGGGGGACAGAGGGAGGCCCAGTACTTC	CASSLGGQREAQYF	NA	NA	TRBJ2-5	TRBV5-1
TGTGCCAGCAGCACAGGGGAGTGGGGCTACGAGCAGTACTTC	CASSTGEWGYEQYF	TRBD1	few	TRBJ2-7	TRBV7-8
TGTGCCAGCAGCTTGGGACTAGCGGGGGGCCCGAACACCGGGGAGCTGTTTTTT	CASSLGLAGGPNTGELFF	TRBD2	NA	TRBJ2-2	TRBV5-5
TGTGCCAGCAGTATGAGAGACGAGCAGTACTTC	CASSMRDEQYF	NA	NA	TRBJ2-7	TRBV21-1
TGTGCCAGCAGCTTGGGACTAGCGGGGGGTCGATCCTACGAGCAGTACTTC	CASSLGLAGGRSYEQYF	TRBD2	few	TRBJ2-7	TRBV5-4
TGCGCCAGCAGTACCTCCGGGACAGGCTCCTACGAGCAGTACTTC	CASSTSGTGSYEQYF	TRBD1	few	TRBJ2-7	TRBV5-1
TGTGCCAGCATTCAGGGCCACAATCAGCCCCAGCATTTT	CASIQGHNQPQHF	NA	NA	TRBJ1-5	TRBV2
TGTGCCAGCACGGACTCCGGAGAGACCCAGTACTTC	CASTDSGETQYF	NA	few	TRBJ2-5	TRBV27
TGTGCCATCAGTGGGGGACAGGGGGCGCGGGGCACTGAAGCTTTCTTT	CAISGGQGARGTEAFF	TRBD1	few	TRBJ1-1	TRBV10-3
TGTGCCAGCACTCCGGGACAGATTTACTATGGCTACACCTTC	CASTPGQIYYGYTF	TRBD1	NA	TRBJ1-2	TRBV2
TGCGCCAGCAGCGCTAGCGGGACAACAGATACGCAGTATTTT	CASSASGTTDTQYF	TRBD2	NA	TRBJ2-3	TRBV5-1
TGTGCCATCAGTGAGTCGTATGGGGGGGCCCATGAGCAGTTCTTC	CAISESYGGAHEQFF	NA	NA	TRBJ2-1	TRBV10-3
TGCAGTGCGGGCCTTAATGAAAAACTGTTTTTT	CSAGLNEKLFF	NA	few	TRBJ1-4	TRBV20-1
TGTGCCAGCAGTGTCCGGGACAGGGGGCCCCACGAGCAGTACTTC	CASSVRDRGPHEQYF	TRBD1	NA	TRBJ2-7	TRBV6-1
TGTGCCAGTAGTCCGTGGACAGGGGGCAATGAGCAGTTCTTC	CASSPWTGGNEQFF	TRBD1	NA	TRBJ2-1	TRBV19
TGTGCCAGCAGTGCGGAACGGGTTTCGAACACCGGGGAGCTGTTTTTT	CASSAERVSNTGELFF	NA	NA	TRBJ2-2	TRBV2
TGTGCCAGCAGCTCGGAAGGCGGGACAGGGTTTGAAAAACTGTTTTTT	CASSSEGGTGFEKLFF	TRBD1	few	TRBJ1-4	TRBV7-9
TGTGCCAGCAGTTTAGGGACAGGGAATGAGCAGTTCTTC	CASSLGTGNEQFF	TRBD1	NA	TRBJ2-1	TRBV27
TGTGCCATCAGTGAGGGGGGAGGCCAAGAGACCCAGTACTTC	CAISEGGGQETQYF	NA	NA	TRBJ2-5	TRBV10-3
TGTGCCAGCTATGGACTGGGAGGGTTCCACACTGAAGCTTTCTTT	CASYGLGGFHTEAFF	NA	NA	TRBJ1-1	TRBV28
TGCAGCCCACGGAGTGCCCTCTACGAGCAGTACTTC	CSPRSALYEQYF	NA	few	TRBJ2-7	TRBV29-1
TGTGCCAGCTCACCATTACAGGGGAGGCCTGTCGGGGAGCTGTTTTTT	CASSPLQGRPVGELFF	NA	NA	TRBJ2-2	TRBV18
TGTGCCAGCAGCGAGGACTCCGGGCAGTTCTTC	CASSEDSGQFF	NA	NA	TRBJ2-1	TRBV2
TGCAGCGTTGTAGCTCTCCCGGGTAACCCTGTCGAGCAGTACTTC	CSVVALPGNPVEQYF	NA	few	TRBJ2-7	TRBV29-1
TGTGCCAGCCGAGCTAGCGGGGGGACGGATACGCAGTATTTT	CASRASGGTDTQYF	TRBD2	few	TRBJ2-3	TRBV6-5
TGTGCCAGCAGCTTAGAAGGGGGTTTGAGCAATCAGCCCCAGCATTTT	CASSLEGGLSNQPQHF	NA	NA	TRBJ1-5	TRBV7-8
TGTGCCAGCAGCCGCGGACAGGGGGGTGGGAATGAGCAGTTCTTC	CASSRGQGGGNEQFF	TRBD1	few	TRBJ2-1	TRBV6-6
TGTGCCAGCAGTGAACCACTAGCGGGGGACCTCTTGGGGTACTTC	CASSEPLAGDLLGYF	TRBD2	NA	TRBJ2-7	TRBV6-1
TGTGCCAGCACCTCTAGCGGGGGGGCCGTAACCCAGTACTTC	CASTSSGGAVTQYF	TRBD2	few	TRBJ2-5	TRBV2